The rows below give T cell receptor beta chains drawn from one sample of a study of shared clonotypes between healthy human individuals. Here immunoSEQ multiplex PCR was the method, and the copy in TCRdb shows in-frame clones only, minus some. The sample yields over 2 million clones, roughly 94% seen once. Sequencing was performed on naive CD4+ T cells sorted from blood. These receptors came from a young man in good health. CDR3s include the opening cysteine and the closing phenylalanine or tryptophan. A D gene is named only where the DNA matches it firmly. Some rows have no size entry. The others give once, few or many, or a class for an expanded clone.

d_gene	j_gene	v_gene	abundance	CDR3nt	CDR3aa
TRBD1	TRBJ2-5	TRBV5-4	-	TGTGCCAGCAGCTTCAGGACAGGGAAGTACCAAGAGACCCAGTACTTC	CASSFRTGKYQETQYF
-	TRBJ2-5	TRBV7-2	-	TGTGCCAGCAGCTTTAGTCCTCAAGAGACCCAGTACTTC	CASSFSPQETQYF
-	TRBJ2-3	TRBV6-1	-	TGTGCCAGCAGTACCCCTGGGACGGATACGCAGTATTTT	CASSTPGTDTQYF
TRBD1	TRBJ2-2	TRBV19	-	TGTGCCAGTAGTGTGACAGGGATCGGTGCCGGGGAGCTGTTTTTT	CASSVTGIGAGELFF
-	TRBJ2-7	TRBV6-6	-	TGTGCCAGCAGTGACCGGAACTCCTACGAGCAGTACTTC	CASSDRNSYEQYF
TRBD2	TRBJ2-2	TRBV7-7	-	TGTGCTAGCAGCTTGACTAGCGTGAACACCGGGGAGCTGTTTTTT	CASSLTSVNTGELFF
TRBD1	TRBJ1-4	TRBV6-5	-	TGTGCCAGCAGGAACCGACAGGGGAGGCATGAAAAACTGTTTTTT	CASRNRQGRHEKLFF
TRBD2	TRBJ2-5	TRBV5-4	-	TGTGCCAGCAGCGGTGGGGGACTAGCGGGAGTCGGAGAGACCCAGTACTTC	CASSGGGLAGVGETQYF
-	TRBJ2-5	TRBV7-9	-	TGTGCCAGCAGCTCCTGGGGGGGCTGGGAGACCCAGTACTTC	CASSSWGGWETQYF
-	TRBJ1-6	TRBV5-1	-	TGCGCCAGCAGCTTGCGTCCTTGGACAGAGGGTGGGAATAATTCACCCCTCCACTTT	CASSLRPWTEGGNNSPLHF
TRBD1	TRBJ2-7	TRBV7-2	-	TGTGCCAGCAGCCGAAGCCGGGACAGGGTCTGGTACGAGCAGTACTTC	CASSRSRDRVWYEQYF
TRBD2	TRBJ2-1	TRBV18	-	TGTGCCAGCTCACCACCTGCGGGGGGGCACAATGAGCAGTTCTTC	CASSPPAGGHNEQFF
-	TRBJ2-3	TRBV7-2	-	TGTGCCAGCACGGGGGGCACAGATACGCAGTATTTT	CASTGGTDTQYF
-	TRBJ2-2	TRBV2	-	TGTGCCAGCAGTGTTCGGGGCCAAGGGGAGCTGTTTTTT	CASSVRGQGELFF
-	TRBJ2-2	TRBV11-3	-	TGTGCCAGCAGCTTTGATGGGAACACCGGGGAGCTGTTTTTT	CASSFDGNTGELFF
TRBD1	TRBJ2-3	TRBV7-9	-	TGTGCCAGCAGCCAAGTTAGGACAGGGTACACAGATACGCAGTATTTT	CASSQVRTGYTDTQYF
-	TRBJ2-1	TRBV2	-	TGTGCCAGCAGTGAATCAGTGTACAATGAGCAGTTCTTC	CASSESVYNEQFF
-	TRBJ2-1	TRBV6-4	-	TGTGCCAGCAGTGACGTGACAGGCAATGAGCAGTTCTTC	CASSDVTGNEQFF
-	TRBJ2-4	TRBV4-1	-	TGCGCCAGCAGCCAAGCCCTTCCAGGAGCCAAAAACATTCAGTACTTC	CASSQALPGAKNIQYF
-	TRBJ1-2	TRBV6-5	-	TGTGCCAGCAGTTACGGGGGGGGCTTCTATGGCTACACCTTC	CASSYGGGFYGYTF
-	TRBJ2-7	TRBV6-1	-	TGTGCCAGCAGTGAGTGGGTGGGTACCTCCTACGAGCAGTACTTC	CASSEWVGTSYEQYF
-	TRBJ2-7	TRBV19	-	TGTGCCAGTAGTATAGGGCTTCACTACGAGCAGTACTTC	CASSIGLHYEQYF
TRBD1	TRBJ2-1	TRBV5-4	once	TGTGCCAGCAGCCAGACAGGGAAAACACTCAATGAGCAGTTCTTC	CASSQTGKTLNEQFF